This T cell receptor beta chain was observed in a study of beta chain features in type 1 diabetes. Looking at the study overall: Across every sample, roughly 100 million sorted cells were examined in total.

cDNA synthesis used the whole RNA isolate, giving expressed TCRB sequences. Profiled with immunoSEQ multiplex PCR; TCRdb holds only in-frame clones, not every one. In the table there are about 340,000 clones, 8% of which are singletons. This clone was seen more than once but under ten times. This CDR3 contains 16 residues. CDR1 and CDR2 from the germline V gene are SGHRS and YFSETQ. V shed 4 bases and J 5 bases; nucleotides not matched to a gene: 5. The rearrangement joins TRBV5-1 to TRBJ2-1; 14 bases agree with TRBD2. Sequencing input: central memory CD4+ T cells from blood. This clonotype originated in a woman aged 18-29 years in good health. Written as DNA, the CDR3 is TGCGCCAGCAGCAGCCGACTAGCGGGAGGGAACAATGAGCAGTTCTTC. Encoded protein: CASSSRLAGGNNEQFF.